These 25 T cell receptor beta chains were all obtained from the same sample, sequenced in a study of CD8 T cells in Susac syndrome. With random hexamers, about 0.45 to 1 ug RNA was reverse transcribed. TCRdb ran MiXCR on the immunoSEQ multiplex PCR reads and lists one entry per CDR3 protein. The sample carries tens of thousands of distinct CDR3 sequences, over 85% recorded once. The sample consisted of CD8+ T cells from PBMCs. These receptors came from a human donor with Susac syndrome.

This clonotype has a single count. The chain is built from TRBV20-1 and TRBJ2-3; D gene ambiguous. Germline V gene data show CDR1 as DFQATT and CDR2 as SNEGSKA (reference sequence). V lost 1 base and J lost 3, with 8 bases in between. The CDR3 consists of 13 residues. CDR3 bases: TGCAGTGCTAGAGTAGTCCGTACAGATACGCAGTATTTT. Residues: CSARVVRTDTQYF.

This sequence joins TRBV5-1 and TRBJ2-1; 8 nucleotides align to TRBD2. CDR3 length equals 15 residues. J gave up 4 bases and V 0 bases, and 3 bases lay outside the gene matches. The germline V gene has CDR1 SGHRS and CDR2 YFSETQ. The CDR3 DNA reads TGCGCCAGCAGCTTGGAGACTAGCGCGTACAATGAGCAGTTCTTC. Amino acid sequence: CASSLETSAYNEQFF.

The chain carries TRBV7-9 and TRBJ2-5; possible D gene TRBD2, 5 bases. Trimming took 3 bases from V and 5 from J, leaving 7 bases between them. Germline assignment: CDR1 SEHNR and CDR2 FQNEAQ (reference sequence). The CDR3 is 12 residues long. The CDR3 nucleotides read TGTGCCAGCAGCTTTACTAGTGAGACCCAGTACTTC. This codes for CASSFTSETQYF.

The V gene is TRBV6-1, the J gene TRBJ2-7; TRBD2 agrees at 9 bases. The CDR3 is 14 amino acids. The V and J ends lost 7 bases and 3 bases, in that order; junction bases with no gene match: 7. Germline CDR1 is MNHNS and CDR2 is SASEGT. The CDR3 sequence: CASNAASGNYEQYF. The CDR3 DNA reads as TGTGCCAGCAATGCGGCTAGCGGGAACTACGAGCAGTACTTC.

The chain's CDR3 is CASSLSRFGSNQPQHF. The CDR3, as DNA: TGTGCCAGCAGTTTATCGAGATTCGGTTCGAATCAGCCCCAGCATTTT. The V and J genes are TRBV27 and TRBJ1-5; D is uncertain. V was cut by 0 bases and J by 4 bases, with 13 bases left in between. This CDR3 comprises 16 residues. The germline CDR1 and CDR2 sequences are MNHEY and SMNVEV (reference sequence).

The chain carries TRBV6-6 and TRBJ1-1; tentative D call: TRBD1 (6 bases). The V end lost 0 bases, the J end lost 8 bases, and 16 bases lay between the germline ends. Germline V gene lookup returns CDR1 MNHNY and CDR2 SVGAGI (reference sequence). The CDR3 is 15 amino acids. CDR3: CASSYSGFGGYEAFF. DNA of the CDR3: TGTGCCAGCAGTTACTCGGGTTTTGGGGGCTACGAAGCTTTCTTT.

The chain has TRBV19 and TRBJ1-5; 11 nucleotides agree with TRBD1. V lost 8 bases and J lost 7; bases outside the gene matches: 4. Germline V lookup: CDR1 LNHDA, CDR2 SQIVND (reference sequence). CDR3 length equals 13 residues. DNA of the CDR3: TGTGCCAGTTGGACAGGGGGCGGGCAGCCCCAGCATTTT. This encodes CASWTGGGQPQHF.

This sequence joins TRBV6-5 and TRBJ1-1; D call uncertain. The CDR3 has 13 amino acids. The ends were cut back, 0 bases at V and 7 bases at J, with 9 bases in the middle. Germline CDR1 MNHEY, CDR2 SVGAGI. CDR3 DNA sequence: TGTGCCAGCAGTTACTCGTGGCGGTATGAAGCTTTCTTT. Protein: CASSYSWRYEAFF.

In this sample, this clonotype turned up a few times. V gene TRBV5-1 combines with J gene TRBJ2-1; D unclear. Trimming pared 5 bases from V and 8 bases from J, leaving 8 bases between. The CDR3 has 11 residues. The germline gives CDR1 SGHRS, CDR2 YFSETQ. This CDR3 is CASRVGYEQFF. CDR3 sequence (DNA): TGCGCCAGCAGGGTAGGCTATGAGCAGTTCTTC.

The chain employs TRBV27 and TRBJ2-7; 12 bases align to TRBD2. Per the germline V gene, CDR1 is MNHEY and CDR2 is SMNVEV (reference sequence). V shed 2 bases, J shed 5 bases, and the junction held 4 bases outside the gene matches. This CDR3 is built from 15 residues. The CDR3 DNA follows: TGTGCCAGCAGTTTAGGACTAGCGGGGCGCGACGAGCAGTACTTC. Amino acid sequence: CASSLGLAGRDEQYF.

The CDR3 sequence: CASCAGSSYNEQFF. CDR3 in DNA: TGTGCCAGCTGTGCGGGGTCGTCCTACAATGAGCAGTTCTTC. The rearrangement uses TRBV2 and TRBJ2-1; D may be TRBD2 (6 bases). Trimming left V 8 bases short and J 1 base short, with 12 bases between. In germline, CDR1 is SNHLY, CDR2 FYNNEI. This CDR3 region has 14 residues.

The chain joins TRBV7-2 to TRBJ2-7; 9 bases are a match to TRBD1. Trimming cost V 4 bases and J 6 bases; bases outside gene matches: 13. This CDR3 is 16 amino acids long. Looked up from germline, CDR1 is SGHTA and CDR2 is FQGNSA. Here the CDR3 DNA reads TGTGCCAGCAGCTATAGCCCCGGGACAGGGCAAAGCGAGCAGTACTTC. Its translation: CASSYSPGTGQSEQYF. Combining the CDR3 with reference TRBV7-2 and TRBJ2-7 gives the whole variable domain GAGVSQSPSNKVTEKGKDVELRCDPISGHTALYWYRQSLGQGLEFLIYFQGNSAPDKSGLPSDRFSAERTGGSVSTLTIQRTQQEDSAVYLCASSYSPGTGQSEQYFGPGTRLTVT.

In this sample, this clonotype turned up once. V gene TRBV30 combines with J gene TRBJ2-7; the match to TRBD1 covers 12 bases. The CDR3 is made up of 15 amino acids. Germline V gene lookup returns CDR1 GTSNPN and CDR2 SVGIG (reference sequence). J gave up 1 base and V 5 bases, and 6 bases lay outside the gene matches. This CDR3 is CAWARDRGPSYEQYF. CDR3 DNA: TGTGCCTGGGCCCGGGACAGGGGGCCATCCTACGAGCAGTACTTC. The whole variable domain, remainder taken from reference TRBV30 and TRBJ2-7, is SQTIHQWPATLVQPVGSPLSLECTVEGTSNPNLYWYRQAAGRGLQLLFYSVGIGQISSEVPQNLSASRPQDRQFILSSKKLLLSDSGFYLCAWARDRGPSYEQYFGPGTRLTVT.

The rearrangement uses TRBV20-1 and TRBJ1-3, with unresolved D. Germline V gives CDR1 DFQATT, CDR2 SNEGSKA (reference sequence). This CDR3 contains 14 residues. V lost 6 bases and J lost 4, with 16 bases in between. The CDR3 protein is CSAKDIFGGNTIYF. The CDR3 nucleotides read TGCAGTGCCAAGGATATATTCGGGGGAAACACCATATATTTT.

The rearrangement joins TRBV3-1 to TRBJ2-7; TRBD1 matches 8 bases. There are 15 residues in the CDR3. The V gene's germline CDR1 is LGHDT and CDR2 YNNKEL (reference sequence). After removal of 3 bases from V and 6 bases from J, the junction contained 10 bases not matched to a gene. In DNA, the CDR3 is TGTGCCAGCAGCCACGGAGACAGGGGTTCGGGCGAGCAGTACTTC. Translation: CASSHGDRGSGEQYF.

The gene calls are TRBV19 and TRBJ2-2, with 12 bases that match TRBD2. V gave up 4 bases and J gave up 2 bases; unmatched junction bases: 2. This CDR3 contains 16 residues. Germline V gene data show CDR1 as LNHDA and CDR2 as SQIVND (reference sequence). DNA of the CDR3: TGTGCCAGTAGTAGGACTAGCGGGATCAACACCGGGGAGCTGTTTTTT. Its translation: CASSRTSGINTGELFF.

This sequence joins TRBV4-1 and TRBJ2-7; D is perhaps TRBD1 (6 bases). Germline V gene data show CDR1 as MGHRA and CDR2 as YSYEKL. V gave up 4 bases and J gave up 0 bases, with 10 bases separating them. There are 14 residues in the CDR3. Here the CDR3 reads CASSRTALSYEQYF. The CDR3 bases are TGCGCCAGCAGCCGGACAGCCCTCTCCTACGAGCAGTACTTC.

The chain is built from TRBV29-1 and TRBJ2-7; the D gene could be TRBD1 or TRBD2 (5 bases each). Trimming removed 6 bases from V and 5 bases from J, with 14 bases in between. Germline V gene lookup returns CDR1 SQVTM and CDR2 ANQGSEA. The CDR3 has 12 amino acids. CDR3 loop: CSVGTTWDEQYF. CDR3 sequence (DNA): TGCAGCGTAGGGACCACATGGGACGAGCAGTACTTC.

The chain links TRBV27 to TRBJ1-2; 7 bases match TRBD1. The junction had 9 bases not matched to a gene; V was cut back by 6 bases and J by 8 bases. The CDR3 totals 13 residues. Germline lookup yields CDR1 MNHEY and CDR2 SMNVEV (reference sequence). CDR3 in DNA: TGTGCCAGCAGACCGCAGGGGGACGGGGGCTACACCTTC. It codes for CASRPQGDGGYTF.

The chain is built from TRBV6-1 and TRBJ2-3; TRBD2 matches at 7 bases. Trimming removed 5 bases from V and 2 bases from J; junction bases left unmatched: 4. Germline CDR1 is MNHNS and CDR2 is SASEGT. The CDR3 is 14 residues long. The DNA for the CDR3 is TGTGCCAGCAGTAGGACTAGTCCCACAGATACGCAGTATTTT. This encodes CASSRTSPTDTQYF.

This clonotype was picked up a small number of times. Sequence at one end of the junction differs from germline and may be a read error. The V and J genes are TRBV6-1 and TRBJ2-2; the match to TRBD1 covers 7 bases. CDR3 length: 14 residues. The V gene's germline CDR1 is MNHNS and CDR2 SASEGT. The CDR3 protein is CASRPQGNAGELFF. The CDR3 DNA is TGTGCCAGCAGGCCACAGGGGAACGCCGGGGAGCTGTTTTTT.

The J gene is TRBJ1-2, the V gene TRBV12-3 or TRBV12-4; D gene ambiguous. Trimming removed 1 base at V and 4 bases at J, with 4 bases between. This CDR3 region has 12 residues. The CDR3: CASSLDRYGYTF. The CDR3 nucleotides are TGTGCCAGCAGTTTAGACCGCTATGGCTACACCTTC.

V and J are TRBV7-2 and TRBJ2-7; D is perhaps TRBD1 or TRBD2 (6 bases each). This CDR3 has 17 residues. The V end was cut by 4 bases, the J end by 0 bases, with 19 bases between. The germline V gene encodes CDR1 SGHTA and CDR2 FQGNSA. The CDR3 nucleotides read TGTGCCAGCAGCTCCCCCCTCCGTGGGGGGCCCTCCTACGAGCAGTACTTC. Translated, it gives CASSSPLRGGPSYEQYF. Together with reference TRBV7-2 and TRBJ2-7, the CDR3 gives the full variable domain: GAGVSQSPSNKVTEKGKDVELRCDPISGHTALYWYRQSLGQGLEFLIYFQGNSAPDKSGLPSDRFSAERTGGSVSTLTIQRTQQEDSAVYLCASSSPLRGGPSYEQYFGPGTRLTVT.

The rearrangement joins TRBV29-1 to TRBJ1-2; D ambiguous. CDR3 length equals 12 residues. V was clipped by 3 bases and J by 2 bases, with 7 bases between them. Germline loops: CDR1 SQVTM, CDR2 ANQGSEA. The chain's CDR3 is CSVEVGNYGYTF. CDR3 in DNA: TGCAGCGTTGAGGTCGGAAACTATGGCTACACCTTC.

The rearrangement uses TRBV15 and TRBJ2-6; no clear D gene. The CDR3 runs 14 residues. Trimming shortened V by 6 bases and J by 4 bases, and 10 bases separated the two germline ends. Germline V lookup: CDR1 LNHNV, CDR2 YYDKDF (reference sequence). CDR3 region: CATSIGPGANVLTF. For the CDR3, the DNA is TGTGCCACCAGTATTGGGCCAGGGGCCAACGTCCTGACTTTC.